The sequence of this T cell receptor beta chain was determined in a study of blood T cell repertoires in COVID-19 (dated by TCRdb to about 2020). Some background on the complete study: The collaborator samples originated in the United States, Italy and Spain and spanned the acute and convalescent phases of COVID-19. The material from the prospective study consisted of cDNA or gDNA derived from T cells, B-cell-depleted T cells, or PBMCs. The dataset comprised deeply sampled blood TCRbeta repertoires from subjects exposed to, actively infected with, or recovered from COVID-19. The repertoires were made available in a free public database intended to serve as a resource for research on the immune response to SARS-CoV-2. Samples came from the ongoing ImmuneRACE study (first 160 participants) plus 1,254 subjects from 6 global collaborators. The sample metadata nearly always contained a de-identified subject ID, COVID-19 status, age in years and sex. Where available, HLA class I and class II types were obtained from metadata supplied by the sample provider rather than from assay-based typing.

The collaborating institutions used their own protocols to collect whole blood in K2EDTA tubes. For TCRbeta analysis, collaborators shipped samples in one of three forms: frozen whole blood, isolated PBMCs, or DNA extracted from either of those sample types. The paper as a whole reports these results and caveats: How much clinical and demographic metadata was included differed by source and by participant, and the metadata was provided uncurated.

On this clone: Its antigen specificity is not known. One base away there is no much larger clone; base qualities are not given.

TCRbeta CDR3 regions were amplified from genomic DNA using the immunoSEQ Assay, a bias-controlled multiplex PCR. Regarding the original processing steps: The number of nucleated cells in each sample was estimated from the amplification of reference gene primers within the assay. To quantify the absolute abundance of each unique TCRbeta CDR3 rearrangement, sequence reads were collapsed and filtered. For each sample, productive Simpson clonality was calculated as the square root of Simpson's diversity index across productive rearrangements. In its TCRdb copy, this immuneACCESS table keeps in-frame sequences only and misses some clones. Where compared with another copy, unresolved V genes explain less than half of these, and the others have no known cause. The D gene and trimming were derived from the DNA, and the V and J assignments and clone size from that table. This sample gives tens of thousands of clones in total; about nine tenths of them show up just once. The ten largest make up about a fifth of the sample.

The V and J ends are trimmed by 4 bases and 9 bases, leaving 16 bases between them. Including the terminal cysteine and phenylalanine, the CDR3 comprises 14 residues. Here the CDR3 DNA is all that survives: 42 bases in frame from base 1. The CDR1 and CDR2 encoded by the germline V gene (reference sequence) are WNHNN and SYGVQD. This TCR came from a woman in her forties or fifties with active or convalescent COVID-19. The receptor chain draws on TRBV10-1 and TRBJ2-1, and TRBD2 may be the D gene, going by 5 matching bases. The specimen was peripheral blood. The DNA reads as follows: TGCGCCAGCAGTGTTAGGGAGCCGAGTGGTGAGCAGTTCTTC. This sequence encodes CASSVREPSGEQFF.